The subject of this entry is one TCR beta chain. Trimming removed 1 base at V and 1 base at J, with 7 bases between. This CDR3 spans 14 amino acids. Germline lookup yields CDR1 MGHRA and CDR2 YSYEKL. This entry comes from a study of cytomegalovirus exposure and HLA in healthy donors. Researchers ran the PCR with 60 Vbeta and 13 Jbeta primers. Sequencing was performed with immunoSEQ multiplex PCR; in TCRdb, only in-frame clones are kept and a portion is missing. The table records roughly 150,000 clones, approximately 84% of them present only once. This sequence was found in a man aged 25 to 45 in good health and CMV-seropositive. Sequenced sample: PBMCs. The chain recombines TRBV4-1 with TRBJ2-5, with D perhaps TRBD2 (5 bases). CDR3 region: CASSQVLAQETQYF. In nucleotides, the CDR3 is TGCGCCAGCAGCCAAGTCCTAGCCCAAGAGACCCAGTACTTC.